What follows describes a single T cell receptor (beta chain). What antigen it recognizes has not been identified. The sample holds no much larger clone one base away, and base qualities are not on file. These data belong to a study of T-cell memory formation after mild COVID-19 (dated by TCRdb to about 2021). Some background on the complete study: TCR sequence clusters from the two donors were largely donor specific. In a couple of donors, T-cell clones that expanded and contracted after mild COVID-19 were tracked by sequencing TCRalpha and TCRbeta repertoires over time. Two young, previously healthy adult volunteers made up the cohort, one male and one female. Paper-wide results and their limitations: SARS-CoV-2 specificity was not confirmed for the second-wave clones peaking on day 37. Contracting CD4+ clones appeared mostly in the CM and EM memory subsets, whereas CD8+ clones were enriched in EMRA. Clones contracting from day 15 to 85 had balanced CD4/CD8 phenotypes, while a second wave expanding from day 15 to 37 was biased towards CD4+. Only a couple of mild cases were covered by the study, and larger cohorts that include severe cases with pre-infection samples were considered necessary. The detection of some responding clones in pre-infection memory suggests that pre-existing cross-reactive memory T cells joined the SARS-CoV-2 response.

The CDR3 numbers 14 residues from cysteine through phenylalanine. Only the CDR3 region is kept as DNA, spanning 42 bases read in frame from base 1. CDR1 and CDR2 were assigned from the germline V gene (reference sequence) as SGHKS and YYEKEE. Trimming costs V 4 bases and J 5 bases, and their ends lie 14 bases apart. These reads were obtained on an Illumina NovaSeq 6000. Using 5'RACE with constant-segment primers, TCRalpha and TCRbeta cDNA libraries were constructed, with sample barcodes and unique molecular identifiers added in the process. Trizol reagent was used to extract RNA from every sample. Libraries were amplified in two PCR steps, with a second sample barcode and Illumina TruSeq adapters added in the second step. The libraries were sequenced on an Illumina NovaSeq using 2 x 150 bp paired-end reads. The authors' analysis ran thus. Demultiplexing of reads and collapsing into UMI-guided consensus sequences were performed with migec v1.2.7. With mixcr v2.1.11, UMI consensuses were aligned to TRA and TRB V and J templates and assembled into clonotypes. A clonotype was counted as expanded or contracted only when both edgeR and NoisET called the clonotype significant, with the noise models trained on biological replicates. For edgeR calls, the cutoffs were a false discovery rate-adjusted p below 0.01 and a log2 fold-change threshold of 1. As an exploratory analysis of dynamics, max-normalized trajectories of the 1000 most abundant clonotypes were examined with PCA combined with hierarchical clustering. Separately sequenced CD4+ and CD8+ repertoires were used to assign the CD4 or CD8 phenotype of responding clones. Through fastp at Q25 and MiXCR, TCRdb rebuilt clones from the public reads, retaining in-frame beta chains. Entries are consolidated by CDR3 protein sequence, retaining the most common genes and DNA. The V and J calls reflect TCRdb's pipeline rather than the authors' work. The table for this sample lists 250,000 to 300,000 distinct CDR3 sequences; 15% to 20% of them were counted only once. Of the sample, around 23% falls within the top ten clones.

Ficoll-Paque density gradient centrifugation was used to isolate PBMCs. Material: PBMCs or a T cell subset sorted from them (not recorded which). The chain employs TRBV5-5 and TRBJ2-3, with no reliable assignment of the D segment. The TCR comes from a man younger than 30 who had mild COVID-19 (a few samples of this study predate the infection). The sample titles of this study are shuffled in the database, so cell type and time point are left out; the donor was told from shared clones. CDR3 sequence: CASSAAAPQDTQYF. The DNA reads as follows: TGTGCCAGCAGCGCGGCGGCGCCCCAAGATACGCAGTATTTT. With all but the CDR3 taken from the reference TRBV5-5 and TRBJ2-3 genes, the full variable domain is: DAGVTQSPTHLIKTRGQQVTLRCSPISGHKSVSWYQQVLGQGPQFIFQYYEKEERGRGNFPDRFSARQFPNYSSELNVNALLLGDSALYLCASSAAAPQDTQYFGPGTRLTVL.